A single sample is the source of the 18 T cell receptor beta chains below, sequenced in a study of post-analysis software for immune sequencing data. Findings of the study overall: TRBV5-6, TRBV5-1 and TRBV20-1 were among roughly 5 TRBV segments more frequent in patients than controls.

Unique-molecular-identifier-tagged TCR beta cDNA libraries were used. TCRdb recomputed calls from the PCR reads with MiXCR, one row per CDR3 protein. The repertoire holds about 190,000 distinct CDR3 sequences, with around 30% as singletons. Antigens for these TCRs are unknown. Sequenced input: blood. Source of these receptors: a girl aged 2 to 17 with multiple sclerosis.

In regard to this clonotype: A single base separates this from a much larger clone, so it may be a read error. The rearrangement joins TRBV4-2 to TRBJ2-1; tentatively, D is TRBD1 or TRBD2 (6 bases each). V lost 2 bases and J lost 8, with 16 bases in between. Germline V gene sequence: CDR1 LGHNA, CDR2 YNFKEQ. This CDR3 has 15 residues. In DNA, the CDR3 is TGTGCCAGCAGCCAACCACCGGGACGGGGGCATGAGCAGTTCTTC. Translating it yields CASSQPPGRGHEQFF.

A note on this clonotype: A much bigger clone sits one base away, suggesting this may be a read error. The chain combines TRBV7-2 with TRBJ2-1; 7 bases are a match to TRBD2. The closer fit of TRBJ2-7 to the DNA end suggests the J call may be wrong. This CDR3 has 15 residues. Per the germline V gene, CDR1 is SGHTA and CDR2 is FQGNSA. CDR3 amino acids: CASSLAPSGYNEQYF. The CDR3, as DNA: TGTGCCAGCAGCTTAGCTCCTAGCGGCTACAATGAGCAGTACTTC.

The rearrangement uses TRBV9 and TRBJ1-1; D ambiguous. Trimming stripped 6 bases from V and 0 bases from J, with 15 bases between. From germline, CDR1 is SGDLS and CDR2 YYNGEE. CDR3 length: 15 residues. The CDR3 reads CASTQNPQVNTEAFF. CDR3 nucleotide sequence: TGTGCCAGCACCCAAAACCCTCAGGTGAACACTGAAGCTTTCTTT.

CDR3 sequence reads: CSGGTSGGAVQTQYF. CDR3 nucleotide sequence: TGCAGTGGGGGAACTAGCGGGGGGGCCGTTCAGACCCAGTACTTC. The chain employs TRBV20-1 and TRBJ2-5; 13 bases line up with TRBD2. Unmatched junction bases numbered 11, after V lost 7 bases and J lost 6 bases. The germline gives CDR1 DFQATT, CDR2 SNEGSKA (reference sequence). This CDR3 region has 15 residues.

CDR3 in amino acids: CAAGGSLGEQYF. CDR3 bases: TGTGCCGCAGGGGGTAGTCTGGGCGAGCAGTACTTC. The chain is built from TRBV30 and TRBJ2-7; 7 bases line up with TRBD1. Germline V gene lookup returns CDR1 GTSNPN and CDR2 SVGIG (reference sequence). This CDR3 spans 12 amino acids. V lost 8 bases and J lost 6; bases outside the gene matches: 10.

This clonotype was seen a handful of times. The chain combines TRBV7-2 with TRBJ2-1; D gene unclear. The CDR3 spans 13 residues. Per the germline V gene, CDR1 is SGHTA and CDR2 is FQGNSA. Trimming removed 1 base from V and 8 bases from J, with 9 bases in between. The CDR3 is CASSLGRSYEQFF. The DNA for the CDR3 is TGTGCCAGCAGCTTAGGGAGATCCTATGAGCAGTTCTTC.

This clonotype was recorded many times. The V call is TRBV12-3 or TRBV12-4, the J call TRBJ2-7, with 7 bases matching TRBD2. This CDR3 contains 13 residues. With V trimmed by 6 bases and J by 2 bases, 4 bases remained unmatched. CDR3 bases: TGTGCCAGCAGCCGGGGAGGGCCCTACGAGCAGTACTTC. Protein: CASSRGGPYEQYF.

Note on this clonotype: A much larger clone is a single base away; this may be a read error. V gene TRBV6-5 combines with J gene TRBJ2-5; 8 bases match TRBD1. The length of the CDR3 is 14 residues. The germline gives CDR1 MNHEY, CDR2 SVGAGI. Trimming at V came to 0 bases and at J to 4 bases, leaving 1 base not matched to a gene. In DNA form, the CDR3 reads TGTGCCAGCAGTTACTCCGGGACAGGAGAGACCCAGTACTTC. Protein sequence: CASSYSGTGETQYF.

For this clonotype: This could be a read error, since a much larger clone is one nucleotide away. The CDR3 loop is CVSLTASGQGVYGYTF. DNA for the CDR3: TGTGTCAGTCTTACCGCATCGGGACAGGGCGTCTATGGCTACACCTTC. V usage is TRBV12-3 or TRBV12-4 and J usage is TRBJ1-2; TRBD1 matches at 9 bases. The CDR3 consists of 16 residues.

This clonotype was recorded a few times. CDR3 loop: CASRPGTSYNEQFF. The CDR3 DNA is TGTGCCAGCAGGCCCGGGACCTCCTACAATGAGCAGTTCTTC. The chain couples TRBV12-3 or TRBV12-4 to TRBJ2-1, with D perhaps matching TRBD1 or TRBD2 (5 bases each). The germline V and J ends were trimmed by 6 bases and 0 bases, with 9 bases remaining between them. The CDR3 has 14 amino acids.

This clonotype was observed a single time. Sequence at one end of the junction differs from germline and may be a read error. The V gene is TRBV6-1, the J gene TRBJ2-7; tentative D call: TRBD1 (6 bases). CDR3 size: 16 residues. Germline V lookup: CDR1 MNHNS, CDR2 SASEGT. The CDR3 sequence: CVSSEARGLSSYEQYF. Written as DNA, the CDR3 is TGTGTCAGCAGTGAAGCCAGGGGCCTAAGCTCCTACGAGCAGTACTTC.

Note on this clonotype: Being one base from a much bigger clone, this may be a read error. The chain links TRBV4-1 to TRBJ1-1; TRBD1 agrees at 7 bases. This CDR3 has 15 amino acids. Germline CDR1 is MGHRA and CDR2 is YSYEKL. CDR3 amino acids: CAGSQNDRDATEAFF. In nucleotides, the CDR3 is TGCGCCGGCAGCCAAAATGACAGGGATGCCACTGAAGCTTTCTTT.

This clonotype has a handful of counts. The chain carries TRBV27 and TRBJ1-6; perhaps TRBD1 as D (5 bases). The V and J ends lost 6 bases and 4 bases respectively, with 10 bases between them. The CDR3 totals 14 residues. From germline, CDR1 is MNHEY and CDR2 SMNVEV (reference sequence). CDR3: CASSPDSYNSPLHF. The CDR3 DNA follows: TGTGCCAGCAGCCCTGACAGTTATAATTCACCCCTCCACTTT.

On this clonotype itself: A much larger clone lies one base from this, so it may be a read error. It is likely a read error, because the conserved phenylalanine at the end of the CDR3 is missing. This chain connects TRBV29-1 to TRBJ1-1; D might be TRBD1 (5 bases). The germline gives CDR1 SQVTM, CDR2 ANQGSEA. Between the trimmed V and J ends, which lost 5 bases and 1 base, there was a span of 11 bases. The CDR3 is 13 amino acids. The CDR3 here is CSVLGVENTEAFC. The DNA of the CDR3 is TGCAGCGTTCTGGGGGTCGAGAACACTGAAGCTTTCTGT.

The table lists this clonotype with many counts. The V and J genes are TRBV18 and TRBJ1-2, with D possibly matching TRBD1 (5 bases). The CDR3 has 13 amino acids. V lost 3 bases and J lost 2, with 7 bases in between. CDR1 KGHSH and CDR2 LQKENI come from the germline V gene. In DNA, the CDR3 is TGTGCCAGCTCACCGACAGCCAACTATGGCTACACCTTC. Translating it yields CASSPTANYGYTF.

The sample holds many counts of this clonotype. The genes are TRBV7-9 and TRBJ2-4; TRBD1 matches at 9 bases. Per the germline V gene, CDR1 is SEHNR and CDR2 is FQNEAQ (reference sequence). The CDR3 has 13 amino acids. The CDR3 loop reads CAESGTGKNIQYF. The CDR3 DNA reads TGTGCAGAATCCGGGACAGGGAAAAACATTCAGTACTTC.

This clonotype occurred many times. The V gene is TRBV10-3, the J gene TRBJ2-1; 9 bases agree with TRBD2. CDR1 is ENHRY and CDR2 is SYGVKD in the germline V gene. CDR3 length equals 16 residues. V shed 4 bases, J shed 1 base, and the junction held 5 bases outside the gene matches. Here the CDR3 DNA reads TGTGCCATCAGTGGGACTAGCGCCTATTCCTACAATGAGCAGTTCTTC. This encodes CAISGTSAYSYNEQFF.

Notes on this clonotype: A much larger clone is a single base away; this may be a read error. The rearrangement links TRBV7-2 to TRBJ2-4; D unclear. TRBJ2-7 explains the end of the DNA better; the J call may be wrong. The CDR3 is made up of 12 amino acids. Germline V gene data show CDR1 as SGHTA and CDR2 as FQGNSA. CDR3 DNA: TGTGCCGGCAGCTTAGTGAGGAACGAGCAGTACTTC. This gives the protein CAGSLVRNEQYF.